These 32 T cell receptor beta chains share one sample of origin, sequenced in a study of blood T cell repertoires in COVID-19. Here immunoSEQ multiplex PCR was the method, and the copy in TCRdb shows in-frame clones only, minus some. The sample shows some 120,000 clones, more than 70% of them seen only once. The sample was peripheral blood. Receptors originate from a woman aged 80 or over with acute or convalescent COVID-19.

The genes are TRBV3-1 (or the pseudogene TRBV3-2) and TRBJ2-1; 12 bases map to TRBD2. Germline V gene lookup returns CDR1 LGHDT and CDR2 YNNKEL (reference sequence). V dropped 3 bases and J dropped 9; count of bases not matched to a gene: 9. The length of the CDR3 is 16 residues. CDR3 sequence reads: CASSQPLAGGPGEQFF. The CDR3 DNA reads as TGTGCCAGCAGCCAGCCCCTAGCGGGGGGGCCCGGTGAGCAGTTCTTC.

This clone has only one observation. J is TRBJ2-4 and V is TRBV9; D is perhaps TRBD2 (6 bases). The CDR3 has 14 residues. The germline gives CDR1 SGDLS, CDR2 YYNGEE. Trimming took 0 bases from V and 9 from J, leaving 13 bases between them. The CDR3 DNA reads TGTGCCAGCAGCGTAGACGGAGGGCATGGCATTCAGTACTTC. It yields the protein CASSVDGGHGIQYF.

The chain carries TRBV27 and TRBJ2-7; unclear D gene. V was pared by 8 bases and J by 5 bases, with 13 bases between. The V gene's germline CDR1 is MNHEY and CDR2 SMNVEV (reference sequence). The CDR3 totals 12 residues. The CDR3 sequence: CASGYSPHEQYF. The CDR3 coding sequence is TGTGCCAGCGGGTACAGCCCTCACGAGCAGTACTTC.

J is TRBJ2-1 and V is TRBV19; 12 nucleotides match TRBD2. CDR1 is LNHDA and CDR2 is SQIVND in the germline V gene (reference sequence). Unmatched junction bases numbered 7, after V lost 10 bases and J lost 6 bases. The CDR3 is 14 residues long. The CDR3 sequence: CATTSGRSVNEQFF. In DNA, the CDR3 is TGTGCCACAACTAGCGGGAGGAGTGTCAATGAGCAGTTCTTC.

The chain links TRBV4-2 to TRBJ2-2; possibly TRBD2 for D (5 bases). CDR1 LGHNA and CDR2 YNFKEQ come from the germline V gene. The CDR3 runs to 14 residues. V was pared by 4 bases and J by 6 bases, with 12 bases between. CDR3 loop: CASSLFRGSGELFF. CDR3 nucleotides: TGTGCCAGCAGCCTGTTCCGGGGATCCGGGGAGCTGTTTTTT.

V and J are TRBV18 and TRBJ1-2; D may be TRBD1 (6 bases). The CDR3 runs 18 residues. V was trimmed by 0 bases and J by 0 bases, leaving 17 bases between them. Germline-derived CDR1 and CDR2 are KGHSH and LQKENI. CDR3 sequence (DNA): TGTGCCAGCTCACCACCTAACAGGGCTCTCATAACTAACTATGGCTACACCTTC. Protein: CASSPPNRALITNYGYTF.

The chain couples TRBV6-5 to TRBJ2-3, with a possible D match to TRBD2 (5 bases). This CDR3 is 13 amino acids long. The V gene's germline CDR1 is MNHEY and CDR2 SVGAGI. The V end was cut by 6 bases, the J end by 2 bases, with 9 bases between. The DNA of the CDR3 is TGTGCCAGCAGATCCGGGAACACAGATACGCAGTATTTT. Encoded protein: CASRSGNTDTQYF.

The rearrangement uses TRBV5-1 and TRBJ2-5, with 9 bases matching TRBD1. The CDR3 length is 15 residues. Germline values: CDR1 SGHRS, CDR2 YFSETQ. The V segment lost 3 bases and the J segment 5 bases; nucleotides outside the gene matches: 8. DNA of the CDR3: TGCGCCAGCAGCTATGGGACAGGGATCGAGGAGACCCAGTACTTC. Translated: CASSYGTGIEETQYF.

V gene TRBV6-2 or TRBV6-3 combines with J gene TRBJ1-5, with 8 bases that match TRBD1. The CDR3 runs to 15 residues. CDR1 is MNHEY, CDR2 SVGEGT, per germline. J was trimmed by 7 bases and V by 2 bases; bases with no gene match: 7. As DNA, the CDR3 is TGTGCCAGCAGTTACGGCCGACAGGGGACACAGCCCCAGCATTTT. It yields the protein CASSYGRQGTQPQHF.

The gene calls are TRBV6-1 and TRBJ2-7; 8 nucleotides align to TRBD2. Germline trimming cut 3 bases from V and 4 bases from J; bases unmatched to any gene: 2. CDR1 and CDR2 from the germline V gene are MNHNS and SASEGT. The CDR3 runs 13 residues. CDR3 DNA sequence: TGTGCCAGCAGTGATAGCGGGGTTTACGAGCAGTACTTC. Its protein product is CASSDSGVYEQYF.

This chain's CDR3 is CASSQAPLDEQYF. The CDR3 DNA reads TGCGCCAGCAGCCAAGCTCCCCTCGACGAGCAGTACTTC. J is TRBJ2-7 and V is TRBV4-3; D is uncertain. CDR3 length: 13 residues. The germline V and J ends were trimmed by 1 base and 5 bases, with 9 bases remaining between them. CDR1 is LGHNA, CDR2 YSLEER, per germline.

Turning to this clone: Different DNA sequences within this sample yield the same CDR3. The rearrangement joins TRBV19 to TRBJ2-7, with D tentatively TRBD1 (6 bases). Germline V gene sequence: CDR1 LNHDA, CDR2 SQIVND (reference sequence). V was cut by 3 bases and J by 1 base, with 7 bases left in between. The CDR3 runs 13 residues. CDR3 in DNA: TGTGCCAGTAGTATCGACAGGTCCTACGAGCAGTACTTC. Its translation: CASSIDRSYEQYF.

V usage is TRBV19 and J usage is TRBJ2-7; TRBD2 aligns across 9 bases. Germline values: CDR1 LNHDA, CDR2 SQIVND (reference sequence). CDR3 length equals 18 residues. The V and J ends lost 5 bases and 2 bases, in that order; junction bases with no gene match: 16. The CDR3 DNA follows: TGTGCCAGTAGTTCCACTGCCTTGGGACTAGCAAAAACCTACGAGCAGTACTTC. As protein: CASSSTALGLAKTYEQYF.

This clone was found a few times. The J gene is TRBJ1-2, the V gene TRBV12-5; weak D call: TRBD1 (6 bases). Deletions cut 5 bases from V and 4 bases from J, with 17 bases between. This CDR3 is built from 15 residues. The germline V gene encodes CDR1 LGHNT and CDR2 FRNRAP. CDR3 sequence reads: CASGPGGAGLYGYTF. The CDR3 nucleotides are TGTGCTAGTGGTCCTGGGGGGGCCGGCCTCTATGGCTACACCTTC.

CDR3 in DNA: TGTGCCAGCAGCTACGACAGGGGGCAAGATACGCAGTATTTT. The encoded protein is CASSYDRGQDTQYF. The V gene is TRBV11-2, the J gene TRBJ2-3; 10 bases map to TRBD1. The CDR3 has 14 amino acids. Germline V gene sequence: CDR1 SGHAT, CDR2 FQNNGV. Trimming removed 4 bases from V and 5 bases from J; junction bases left unmatched: 3.

The rearrangement uses TRBV5-1 and TRBJ1-2; a possible D gene is TRBD1 (6 bases). V lost 4 bases and J 4 bases, leaving 14 bases between the germline ends. The CDR3 totals 14 residues. Germline assignment: CDR1 SGHRS and CDR2 YFSETQ. The CDR3 nucleotides read TGCGCCAGCAGCGAGGACAGCAGGCGCTATGGCTACACCTTC. Its translation: CASSEDSRRYGYTF.

The V gene is TRBV19, the J gene TRBJ2-3, with TRBD2 matching over 9 bases. Germline V CDR1 and CDR2: LNHDA, SQIVND (reference sequence). The CDR3 is made up of 17 amino acids. V dropped 6 bases and J dropped 3; count of bases not matched to a gene: 13. Written as DNA, the CDR3 is TGTGCCAGTAGACACCAGGGGAGCGGGGGGCTGACAGATACGCAGTATTTT. Translation gives CASRHQGSGGLTDTQYF.

The chain has TRBV19 and TRBJ2-1, with 8 positions matching TRBD1. After removal of 1 base from V and 8 bases from J, the junction contained 7 bases not matched to a gene. The CDR3 extends over 15 amino acids. Germline assignment: CDR1 LNHDA and CDR2 SQIVND (reference sequence). The CDR3 reads CASSIGWDRSDEQFF. The CDR3 region has the DNA TGTGCCAGTAGTATAGGATGGGACAGGTCGGATGAGCAGTTCTTC. Using reference TRBV19 and TRBJ2-1 for the parts outside the CDR3, the full variable domain is DGGITQSPKYLFRKEGQNVTLSCEQNLNHDAMYWYRQDPGQGLRLIYYSQIVNDFQKGDIAEGYSVSREKKESFPLTVTSAQKNPTAFYLCASSIGWDRSDEQFFGPGTRLTVL.

The V gene is TRBV5-1, the J gene TRBJ2-2; 10 bases line up with TRBD1. Germline CDR1 and CDR2: SGHRS and YFSETQ. This CDR3 comprises 17 residues. The V segment lost 0 bases and the J segment 7 bases; nucleotides outside the gene matches: 9. CDR3 sequence reads: CASSLAVGTGAGGELFF. CDR3 coding DNA: TGCGCCAGCAGCTTGGCTGTCGGGACAGGGGCCGGCGGGGAGCTGTTTTTT.

V is TRBV7-6 and J is TRBJ2-2; a possible D gene is TRBD2 (5 bases). The CDR3 is 16 residues long. Germline-derived CDR1 and CDR2 are SGHVS and FNYEAQ. Trimming took off 1 base at V and 6 bases at J, with 15 bases between the two ends. CDR3 residues: CASSLGRALSSGELFF. Written as DNA, the CDR3 is TGTGCCAGCAGCTTAGGGCGGGCCTTATCCTCCGGGGAGCTGTTTTTT.

The V and J genes are TRBV3-1 (or the pseudogene TRBV3-2) and TRBJ1-2, with a possible D match to TRBD1 (5 bases). The CDR3 has 13 amino acids. The germline CDR1 and CDR2 sequences are LGHDT and YNNKEL (reference sequence). V shed 3 bases and J shed 5 bases, with 10 bases lying between them. The CDR3 spells CASSQTPGYGYTF. CDR3 nucleotide sequence: TGTGCCAGCAGCCAGACTCCAGGGTATGGCTACACCTTC.

There are a few counts of this clone. CDR3 in amino acids: CASSQEWERGGRQFF. In DNA, the CDR3 is TGTGCCAGCAGCCAAGAATGGGAGCGGGGGGGCCGACAGTTCTTC. The chain is built from TRBV4-2 and TRBJ2-1; 10 nucleotides line up with TRBD2. The germline V gene has CDR1 LGHNA and CDR2 YNFKEQ. The CDR3 spans 15 residues. V shed 0 bases, J shed 13 bases, and the junction held 9 bases outside the gene matches.

The CDR3 reads CASSLVPSSYNEQFF. The CDR3 DNA reads as TGTGCCAGCAGTTTAGTCCCTAGCTCCTACAATGAGCAGTTCTTC. V gene TRBV28 combines with J gene TRBJ2-1; unclear D gene. The CDR3 has 15 amino acids. V was cut by 2 bases and J by 0 bases, with 8 bases left in between. Germline values: CDR1 MDHEN, CDR2 SYDVKM.

The V call is TRBV7-2, the J call TRBJ1-1; D is ambiguous. Deletions cut 2 bases from V and 7 bases from J, with 8 bases between. The germline V gene encodes CDR1 SGHTA and CDR2 FQGNSA. The CDR3 extends over 12 amino acids. CDR3 loop: CASSLMGSEAFF. The CDR3, as DNA: TGTGCCAGCAGCTTAATGGGCAGTGAAGCTTTCTTT.

The sample holds a few counts of this clone. The rearrangement links TRBV5-1 to TRBJ1-6; 9 bases are a match to TRBD1. This CDR3 contains 19 residues. V lost 4 bases, J lost 0 bases, and 11 bases stayed unmatched. The germline gives CDR1 SGHRS, CDR2 YFSETQ. CDR3 coding DNA: TGCGCCAGCAGCCAGACCGGGACAGGGCTCAGCTCCTATAATTCACCCCTCCACTTT. Protein: CASSQTGTGLSSYNSPLHF.

The rearrangement uses TRBV5-4 and TRBJ2-3; perhaps TRBD1 as D (5 bases). CDR3 size: 16 residues. The germline V gene has CDR1 SGHNT and CDR2 YYREEE (reference sequence). The V gene lost 4 bases and the J gene lost 2 bases, with 17 bases spanning the gap. The DNA of the CDR3 is TGTGCCAGCAGCCCCACCCCACAAGGGGTCACAGATACGCAGTATTTT. Protein sequence: CASSPTPQGVTDTQYF.

V usage is TRBV19 and J usage is TRBJ2-7, with D perhaps matching TRBD2 (5 bases). This CDR3 comprises 13 residues. The V end lost 8 bases, the J end lost 2 bases, and 13 bases lay between the germline ends. The germline gives CDR1 LNHDA, CDR2 SQIVND (reference sequence). As DNA, the CDR3 is TGTGCCAGTCGTCGAGGGAGTACCTACGAGCAGTACTTC. It specifies CASRRGSTYEQYF.

The rearrangement uses TRBV7-3 and TRBJ1-1; D remains unclear. Trimming stripped 5 bases from V and 4 bases from J, with 17 bases between. The germline gives CDR1 SGHTA, CDR2 FQGTGA. The CDR3 is made up of 15 amino acids. CDR3 DNA: TGTGCCAGCAGCCAAACGGGGATCATGGGCACTGAAGCTTTCTTT. This sequence encodes CASSQTGIMGTEAFF.

This rearrangement joins TRBV5-1 to TRBJ2-1; TRBD2 aligns across 14 bases. Germline CDR1 SGHRS, CDR2 YFSETQ. V lost 10 bases to trimming and J lost 7 bases; unmatched junction nucleotides: 7. The CDR3 runs to 14 residues. CDR3 sequence (DNA): TGCGCCTCATCGGGGACTAGCGGGAGAAATGAGCAGTTCTTC. Translation: CASSGTSGRNEQFF.

The chain has TRBV6-2 or TRBV6-3 and TRBJ2-1; TRBD1 agrees at 7 bases. Germline V CDR1 and CDR2: MNHEY, SVGEGT. Trimming cost V 5 bases and J 5 bases; bases outside gene matches: 3. The length of the CDR3 is 13 residues. The CDR3 is CASSPGQNNEQFF. DNA for the CDR3: TGTGCCAGCAGTCCGGGACAGAACAATGAGCAGTTCTTC.

The chain carries TRBV4-2 and TRBJ2-3; 8 nucleotides line up with TRBD2. The CDR3 runs 15 residues. The junction had 5 bases not matched to a gene; V was cut back by 1 base and J by 5 bases. CDR1 is LGHNA and CDR2 is YNFKEQ in the germline V gene. For the CDR3, the DNA is TGTGCCAGCAGCCAAGGGTTGCGGGGGGTAGATACGCAGTATTTT. Translating gives CASSQGLRGVDTQYF.

V and J are TRBV18 and TRBJ2-3, with 12 positions matching TRBD2. The germline V gene encodes CDR1 KGHSH and CDR2 LQKENI. The junction had 6 bases not matched to a gene; V was cut back by 6 bases and J by 2 bases. The CDR3 length is 16 residues. The CDR3 nucleotides are TGTGCCAGCTCGGCTACTAGCGGGGGGACCACAGATACGCAGTATTTT. Encoded protein: CASSATSGGTTDTQYF.